This T cell receptor (beta chain) was identified in a study of blood T cells in healthy people across ages. This clonotype was seen once. The CDR3 contains 14 residues. Germline V gene lookup returns CDR1 SGHTA and CDR2 FQGNSA. Trimming shortened V by 2 bases and J by 7 bases, and 15 bases separated the two germline ends. The authors ran a second PCR of about 6 to 12 cycles using a sample-barcoded 5' primer and a J-beta primer mix. Each CDR3 protein is one row after TCRdb ran MiXCR on the 5' RACE reads. The table records about 1.1 million distinct CDR3 sequences, under 40% of them present only once. The receptor's source is a young man in good health. The chain has TRBV7-2 and TRBJ2-7; tentative D call: TRBD1 (6 bases). The sequencing input was blood. CDR3 amino acids: CASSLTSQGHEQYF. The CDR3, as DNA: TGTGCCAGCAGCTTAACGTCACAGGGTCATGAGCAGTACTTC.